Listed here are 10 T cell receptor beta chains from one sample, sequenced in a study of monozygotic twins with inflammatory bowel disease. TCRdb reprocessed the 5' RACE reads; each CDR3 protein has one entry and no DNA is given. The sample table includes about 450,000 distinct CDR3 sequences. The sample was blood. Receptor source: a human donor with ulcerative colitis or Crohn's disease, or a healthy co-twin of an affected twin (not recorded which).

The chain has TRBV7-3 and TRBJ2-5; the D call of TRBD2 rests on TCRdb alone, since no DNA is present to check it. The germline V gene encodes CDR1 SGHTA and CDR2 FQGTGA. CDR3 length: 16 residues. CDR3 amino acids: CASSQHGSLPQETQYF.

The CDR3 sequence: CASSQDDRGGPTF. The chain recombines TRBV4-2 with TRBJ1-2; the TRBD1 assignment by TCRdb is unverifiable without DNA. This CDR3 has 13 amino acids. Germline V CDR1 and CDR2: LGHNA, YNFKEQ.

The CDR3 reads CASSQAPDSIIDEQYF. This rearrangement joins TRBV4-1 to TRBJ2-7; the D call of TRBD1 rests on TCRdb alone, since no DNA is present to check it. The CDR3 is 16 residues long. Germline loops: CDR1 MGHRA, CDR2 YSYEKL.

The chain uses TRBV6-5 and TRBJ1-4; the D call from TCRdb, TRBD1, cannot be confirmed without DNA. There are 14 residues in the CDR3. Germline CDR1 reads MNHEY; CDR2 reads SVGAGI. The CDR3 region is CASSFRGMGEKLFF.

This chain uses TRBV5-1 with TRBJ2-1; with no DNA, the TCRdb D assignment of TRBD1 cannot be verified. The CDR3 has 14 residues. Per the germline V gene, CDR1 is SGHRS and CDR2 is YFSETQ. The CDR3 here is CASSSGRRGEEQFF.

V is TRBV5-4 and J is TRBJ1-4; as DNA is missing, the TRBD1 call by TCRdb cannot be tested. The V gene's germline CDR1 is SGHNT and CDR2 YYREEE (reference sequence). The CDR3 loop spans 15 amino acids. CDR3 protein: CASSRRQEANEKLFF.

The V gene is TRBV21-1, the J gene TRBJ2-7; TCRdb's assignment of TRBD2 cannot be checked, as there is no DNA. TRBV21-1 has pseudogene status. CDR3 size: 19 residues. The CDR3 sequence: CASSKVRGGTSGDSYEQYF.

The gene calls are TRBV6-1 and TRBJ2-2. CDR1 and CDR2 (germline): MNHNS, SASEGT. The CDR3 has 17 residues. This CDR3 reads CASSEWWQPENTGELFF.

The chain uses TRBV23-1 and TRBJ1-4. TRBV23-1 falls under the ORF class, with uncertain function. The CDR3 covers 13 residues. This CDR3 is CASSRPTNEKLFF.

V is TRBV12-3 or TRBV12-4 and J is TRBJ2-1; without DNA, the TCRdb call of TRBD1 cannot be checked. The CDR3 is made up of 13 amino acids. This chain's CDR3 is CASRSGAYNEQFF.